These 9 T cell receptor beta chains were sequenced from one sample in a study of post-analysis software for immune sequencing data. Whole-study findings and limits: Roughly 5 TRBV segments (TRBV5-6, TRBV5-1 and TRBV20-1 among them) occurred more frequently in patients than in controls.

Sequencing libraries made from TCR beta cDNA carried unique molecular identifiers. MiXCR, run by TCRdb on the PCR reads, gives a single entry per CDR3 protein. The sample consists of hundreds of thousands of distinct CDR3 sequences, about 32% of them appearing once. The antigens for these receptors are not known. Input material: blood. The receptors were gathered from a girl aged 5-17 years with multiple sclerosis.

About this clonotype: This may be a read error: a much more frequent sequence differs by one nucleotide. CDR3 amino acids: CASSQDPGNRGRRGEQFF. Here the CDR3 DNA reads TGCGCCAGCAGCCAAGATCCGGGGAACAGGGGGCGGCGGGGTGAGCAGTTCTTC. The rearrangement uses TRBV4-1 and TRBJ2-1; TRBD1 agrees at 9 bases. V dropped 0 bases and J dropped 9; count of bases not matched to a gene: 15. This CDR3 has 18 amino acids. Germline CDR1 is MGHRA and CDR2 is YSYEKL.

This clonotype came up a few times. DNA of the CDR3: TGTGCCAGCAGCCCAACCTCACCCGGGACCCAGTACTTC. It translates to CASSPTSPGTQYF. J is TRBJ2-7 and V is TRBV28; D unresolved. The DNA end favors TRBJ2-5, so the J call may be wrong. Germline V gene sequence: CDR1 MDHEN, CDR2 SYDVKM. The CDR3 length is 13 residues.

This clonotype was observed a few times. The chain employs TRBV28 and TRBJ1-2, with D perhaps TRBD1 (6 bases). This CDR3 has 19 amino acids. Per the germline V gene, CDR1 is MDHEN and CDR2 is SYDVKM. V was trimmed by 6 bases and J by 1 base, leaving 27 bases between them. CDR3 region: CASRKGPGGLTISNYGYTF. CDR3 DNA: TGTGCCAGCAGGAAAGGCCCGGGGGGCCTAACGATCAGTAACTATGGCTACACCTTC.

In this sample, this clonotype turned up a few times. J is TRBJ2-3 and V is TRBV20-1, with a possible D match to TRBD1 (6 bases). This CDR3 has 15 amino acids. The V and J ends lost 5 bases and 2 bases respectively, with 17 bases between them. Germline V gene lookup returns CDR1 DFQATT and CDR2 SNEGSKA (reference sequence). CDR3 DNA: TGCAGTGCTGGGGGCACAGGCGGATACACAGATACGCAGTATTTT. It encodes CSAGGTGGYTDTQYF.

This clonotype was recorded a few times. The CDR3 bases are TGTGCCATCGCGGACGACGCGGGAGAGACCCAGTACTTC. This codes for CAIADDAGETQYF. The chain uses TRBV10-3 and TRBJ2-5; TRBD2 might be the D (5 bases). Germline V gives CDR1 ENHRY, CDR2 SYGVKD. V was clipped by 8 bases and J by 4 bases, with 14 bases between them. The CDR3 length is 13 residues.

CDR3 sequence reads: CASSVALRNYGYTF. The CDR3, as DNA: TGTGCCAGCAGCGTAGCCCTCAGGAACTATGGCTACACCTTC. The chain uses TRBV9 and TRBJ1-2; D gene unclear. V shed 0 bases and J shed 2 bases, with 8 bases lying between them. This CDR3 has 14 amino acids. The germline gives CDR1 SGDLS, CDR2 YYNGEE.

In this sample, this clonotype turned up a few times. The gene calls are TRBV2 and TRBJ2-1, with TRBD2 identical over 13 bases. The J segment lost 7 bases and the V segment lost 6 bases, leaving 3 bases of the junction unmatched. CDR3 length: 14 amino acids. CDR1 and CDR2 from the germline V gene are SNHLY and FYNNEI. The DNA for the CDR3 is TGTGCCAGCAGGGGACTAGCGGGATGGAATGAGCAGTTCTTC. Protein sequence: CASRGLAGWNEQFF.

The CDR3 DNA sequence: TGTGCCAGCAGTATAATAGCGGGGGGGAGGTACAATGAGCAGTTCTTC. Amino acid sequence: CASSIIAGGRYNEQFF. The J gene is TRBJ2-1, the V gene TRBV28; 11 nucleotides match TRBD2. Germline V gives CDR1 MDHEN, CDR2 SYDVKM. The V and J ends lost 5 bases and 4 bases, in that order; junction bases with no gene match: 7. The CDR3 sequence is 16 residues long.

V gene TRBV6-5 combines with J gene TRBJ1-6; 7 nucleotides agree with TRBD1. Germline trimming cut 10 bases from V and 4 bases from J; bases unmatched to any gene: 10. Looked up from germline, CDR1 is MNHEY and CDR2 is SVGAGI. This CDR3 contains 15 residues. This CDR3 reads CATRTSGQYNSPLHF. The CDR3 nucleotides read TGTGCCACCAGGACCTCGGGACAGTATAATTCACCCCTCCACTTT.